These 22 T cell receptor beta chains came from one sample sequenced in a study of blood T cell repertoires in COVID-19. Repertoires were generated with immunoSEQ multiplex PCR, while TCRdb's copy carries only in-frame clones and drops some. This table has roughly 340,000 clones, more than 70% appearing once. The sample comprised PBMCs or T cells enriched from blood (not recorded which). The receptors originated from a man aged 35 to 55 in a cohort exposed to, infected with or recovered from COVID-19 (not recorded which).

The gene calls are TRBV24-1 and TRBJ2-1; D is undetermined. The V gene lost 0 bases and the J gene lost 0 bases, with 8 bases spanning the gap. Germline-derived CDR1 and CDR2 are KGHDR and SFDVKD. The CDR3 loop spans 16 amino acids. CDR3 DNA sequence: TGTGCCACCAGTGATTTGAACCCGAGCTCCTACAATGAGCAGTTCTTC. Translated: CATSDLNPSSYNEQFF.

This clone has only a few counts. The rearrangement uses TRBV5-1 and TRBJ1-1; 7 bases match TRBD1. V shed 5 bases, J shed 9 bases, and the junction held 10 bases outside the gene matches. CDR1 is SGHRS, CDR2 YFSETQ, per germline. The CDR3 runs to 13 residues. CDR3 in DNA: TGCGCCAGCAGTAAGGACAGGAACGACCAAGCTTTCTTT. Encoded protein: CASSKDRNDQAFF.

The V call is TRBV11-2, the J call TRBJ1-1; 8 nucleotides line up with TRBD1. The CDR3 extends over 14 amino acids. Germline V gene data show CDR1 as SGHAT and CDR2 as FQNNGV. V lost 4 bases and J lost 7; bases outside the gene matches: 8. The CDR3 sequence: CASSSQTGEVEAFF. The CDR3 DNA follows: TGTGCCAGCAGCTCCCAGACAGGGGAGGTTGAAGCTTTCTTT.

The V and J genes are TRBV28 and TRBJ2-7, with TRBD1 matching over 7 bases. Germline V gene lookup returns CDR1 MDHEN and CDR2 SYDVKM. The trim removed 4 bases at V and 0 bases at J, leaving 12 bases unmatched. The CDR3 totals 17 residues. This CDR3 reads CASSSSPTDRSSYEQYF. CDR3 coding DNA: TGTGCCAGCAGTTCCTCCCCGACGGACAGGAGCTCCTACGAGCAGTACTTC. The full variable domain, its missing parts supplied by reference TRBV28 and TRBJ2-7, is DVKVTQSSRYLVKRTGEKVFLECVQDMDHENMFWYRQDPGLGLRLIYFSYDVKMKEKGDIPEGYSVSREKKERFSLILESASTNQTSMYLCASSSSPTDRSSYEQYFGPGTRLTVT.

The chain carries TRBV18 and TRBJ1-5, with D possibly matching TRBD1 (6 bases). The CDR3 covers 15 residues. Germline V gives CDR1 KGHSH, CDR2 LQKENI. V shed 3 bases and J shed 3 bases, with 12 bases lying between them. CDR3 loop: CASSPIRQDNQPQHF. The CDR3 DNA sequence: TGTGCCAGCTCACCTATTAGACAGGACAATCAGCCCCAGCATTTT.

The chain links TRBV5-1 to TRBJ2-3; 12 nucleotides match TRBD1. J was trimmed by 6 bases and V by 4 bases; bases with no gene match: 9. Per germline, CDR1 SGHRS and CDR2 YFSETQ. The CDR3 contains 16 residues. CDR3 coding DNA: TGCGCCAGCAGCCTCCCCGGGACAGGGGGCTGGGATACGCAGTATTTT. Encoded protein: CASSLPGTGGWDTQYF.

This chain links TRBV21-1 with TRBJ1-1. TRBV21-1 has pseudogene status. This CDR3 is built from 13 residues. CDR3 coding DNA: TGTGCCAGCAGCAAAGGCCCGGGCACTGAAGCTTTCTTT. Residues: CASSKGPGTEAFF.

Here the CDR3 DNA reads TGTGCCAGCAGTTTGAACAGTCCACGCGTCCTGACTTTC. Translation: CASSLNSPRVLTF. V gene TRBV28 combines with J gene TRBJ2-6; D gene unclear. Germline V lookup: CDR1 MDHEN, CDR2 SYDVKM. This CDR3 has 13 residues. V was cut by 3 bases and J by 12 bases, with 12 bases left in between.

The CDR3 coding sequence is TGTGCCAGCAGCCAAGGGGCCATCATCACAGATACGCAGTATTTT. Amino acid sequence: CASSQGAIITDTQYF. J is TRBJ2-3 and V is TRBV14, with D unclear. The CDR3 spans 15 residues. Per the germline V gene, CDR1 is SGHDN and CDR2 is FVKESK. Trimming removed 1 base at V and 2 bases at J, with 10 bases between.

The chain joins TRBV2 to TRBJ2-3; weak D call: TRBD2 (6 bases). There are 15 residues in the CDR3. In germline, CDR1 is SNHLY, CDR2 FYNNEI. V was clipped by 5 bases and J by 0 bases, with 12 bases between them. This CDR3 is CASSRPGTSTDTQYF. The CDR3 DNA reads TGTGCCAGCAGTAGGCCCGGGACTAGCACAGATACGCAGTATTTT. Full variable domain (outside the CDR3, taken from reference TRBV2 and TRBJ2-3): EPEVTQTPSHQVTQMGQEVILRCVPISNHLYFYWYRQILGQKVEFLVSFYNNEISEKSEIFDDQFSVERPDGSNFTLKIRSTKLEDSAMYFCASSRPGTSTDTQYFGPGTRLTVL.

CDR3 sequence reads: CASSGTGAVGKLFF. The CDR3 nucleotides read TGTGCCAGCAGTGGGACAGGGGCGGTTGGAAAACTGTTTTTT. J is TRBJ1-4 and V is TRBV2, with 9 bases aligning to TRBD1. V lost 4 bases to trimming and J lost 10 bases; unmatched junction nucleotides: 7. Germline V gene sequence: CDR1 SNHLY, CDR2 FYNNEI. This CDR3 comprises 14 residues.

The chain is built from TRBV6-5 and TRBJ1-6; D might be TRBD1 (6 bases). The germline gives CDR1 MNHEY, CDR2 SVGAGI. CDR3 length: 15 amino acids. V gave up 3 bases and J gave up 8 bases, with 14 bases separating them. This chain's CDR3 is CASSYGTRPDSPLHF. As DNA, the CDR3 is TGTGCCAGCAGTTATGGGACAAGGCCGGATTCACCCCTCCACTTT.

V and J are TRBV13 and TRBJ1-2; D gene unclear. In germline, CDR1 is PRHDT, CDR2 FYEKMQ (reference sequence). The CDR3 runs to 13 residues. V was trimmed by 3 bases and J by 5 bases, leaving 10 bases between them. CDR3 DNA: TGTGCCAGCAGCTTCGGCAGGAATTATGGCTACACCTTC. This sequence encodes CASSFGRNYGYTF.

The chain recombines TRBV29-1 with TRBJ2-1, with 15 bases that match TRBD2. CDR3 size: 15 residues. V dropped 8 bases and J dropped 3; count of bases not matched to a gene: 5. Germline V lookup: CDR1 SQVTM, CDR2 ANQGSEA. CDR3 nucleotides: TGCAGCACCCGGACTAGCGGGAGGGACTACAATGAGCAGTTCTTC. Amino acid sequence: CSTRTSGRDYNEQFF.

DNA of the CDR3: TGTGCCAGCAGCTTGAGGAGGGGGCTCTACGAGCAGTACTTC. This codes for CASSLRRGLYEQYF. The J gene is TRBJ2-7, the V gene TRBV5-6; weak D call: TRBD1 (7 bases). Germline V gene sequence: CDR1 SGHDT, CDR2 YYEEEE. This CDR3 is 14 amino acids long. V was cut by 1 base and J by 3 bases, with 11 bases left in between.

The chain couples TRBV28 to TRBJ2-7; D is possibly TRBD1 (7 bases). Germline CDR1 is MDHEN and CDR2 is SYDVKM. Trimming pared 5 bases from V and 2 bases from J, leaving 13 bases between. This CDR3 spans 14 amino acids. For the CDR3, the DNA is TGTGCCAGCAGTCTCCAGGGGGGTGCCTACGAGCAGTACTTC. It codes for CASSLQGGAYEQYF.

This CDR3 reads CASSPANSGTSVYNEQFF. The CDR3 DNA reads as TGTGCCAGCTCACCAGCGAACTCCGGGACTAGCGTCTACAATGAGCAGTTCTTC. The gene calls are TRBV18 and TRBJ2-1, with 10 bases matching TRBD2. Trimming at V came to 2 bases and at J to 3 bases, leaving 10 bases not matched to a gene. The CDR3 contains 18 residues. Germline V CDR1 and CDR2: KGHSH, LQKENI. The full variable domain, with the rest looked up from reference TRBV18 and TRBJ2-1, is NAGVMQNPRHLVRRRGQEARLRCSPMKGHSHVYWYRQLPEEGLKFMVYLQKENIIDESGMPKERFSAEFPKEGPSILRIQQVVRGDSAAYFCASSPANSGTSVYNEQFFGPGTRLTVL.

A single count supports this clone. The V call is TRBV11-2, the J call TRBJ1-2; D may be TRBD1 (5 bases). The CDR3 has 13 residues. Trimming cost V 4 bases and J 5 bases, with 11 bases left between them. CDR1 SGHAT and CDR2 FQNNGV come from the germline V gene. In DNA form, the CDR3 reads TGTGCCAGCAGCTCGTCAGGGTATTATGGCTACACCTTC. This gives the protein CASSSSGYYGYTF. The complete variable domain, with remaining parts taken from reference TRBV11-2 and TRBJ1-2, reads EAGVAQSPRYKIIEKRQSVAFWCNPISGHATLYWYQQILGQGPKLLIQFQNNGVVDDSQLPKDRFSAERLKGVDSTLKIQPAKLEDSAVYLCASSSSGYYGYTFGSGTRLTVV.

The chain recombines TRBV18 with TRBJ2-7, with 11 bases aligning to TRBD2. This CDR3 contains 15 residues. J lost 4 bases, V lost 0 bases, and 2 bases had no gene match. In germline, CDR1 is KGHSH, CDR2 LQKENI. The CDR3 protein is CASSPPGLAEYEQYF. Here the CDR3 DNA reads TGTGCCAGCTCACCACCGGGACTAGCGGAATACGAGCAGTACTTC.

Points on this clone: One end of the junction varies from germline; a read error may be responsible. The chain joins TRBV3-1 (or the pseudogene TRBV3-2) to TRBJ2-1; 7 nucleotides line up with TRBD1. The CDR3 contains 13 residues. Germline values: CDR1 LGHDT, CDR2 YNNKEL (reference sequence). The DNA for the CDR3 is TGTGCCAGCAGTCAAGACAGGGTTCGGGAGCAGTTCTTC. Protein: CASSQDRVREQFF.

With respect to this clone: This CDR3 is also generated by other DNA sequences in the sample. This chain joins TRBV28 and TRBJ1-1; 9 nucleotides align to TRBD1. Germline lookup yields CDR1 MDHEN and CDR2 SYDVKM. V dropped 4 bases and J dropped 1; count of bases not matched to a gene: 4. This CDR3 is 15 amino acids long. CDR3 nucleotide sequence: TGTGCCAGCAGTTCACAGGGGGCTGGGAACACTGAAGCTTTCTTT. Encoded protein: CASSSQGAGNTEAFF.

This chain joins TRBV6-5 and TRBJ2-5, with 8 positions matching TRBD1. The CDR3 sequence is 12 residues long. Germline CDR1 reads MNHEY; CDR2 reads SVGAGI. V was pared by 9 bases and J by 1 base, with 1 base of the junction left unmatched. The CDR3 protein is CASQGAQETQYF. The CDR3 DNA follows: TGTGCCAGTCAGGGGGCCCAAGAGACCCAGTACTTC.